This passage covers 4 T cell receptor beta chains from one sample sequenced in a study of blood T cells in healthy people across ages. The use of a sample-barcoded 5' primer and a J-beta primer mix characterized a second PCR of roughly 6 to 11 cycles. TCRdb analysed the 5' RACE reads with MiXCR anew, one entry per CDR3 protein. The data contain 580,000 or so distinct CDR3 sequences, 47% of them singletons. Sequenced: blood. Every receptor here comes from an elderly man in good health.

On this clonotype: An end of the junction does not agree with germline; a read error may underlie this. In nucleotides, the CDR3 is TGTGCCAGCAGCTTAGCGGGAGGGCCGAATGGGCAGTTCTTC. This sequence encodes CASSLAGGPNGQFF. The chain couples TRBV7-2 to TRBJ2-1; 7 bases align to TRBD2. The CDR3 is 14 amino acids. Per germline, CDR1 SGHTA and CDR2 FQGNSA.

This chain links TRBV14 with TRBJ1-5; D unclear. Trimming left V 0 bases short and J 3 bases short, with 15 bases between. The CDR3 length is 17 residues. Germline assignment: CDR1 SGHDN and CDR2 FVKESK. For the CDR3, the DNA is TGTGCCAGCAGCCAAGATGGTGATAGGGCAATCAATCAGCCCCAGCATTTT. Translation gives CASSQDGDRAINQPQHF.

The J gene is TRBJ2-3, the V gene TRBV6-2 or TRBV6-3; D is unclear. With 6 bases removed from V and 2 bases from J, the gap between germline ends came to 12 bases. The CDR3 runs to 14 residues. Germline V gives CDR1 MNHEY, CDR2 SVGEGT. CDR3 sequence reads: CASSPTRITDTQYF. In DNA, the CDR3 is TGTGCCAGCAGCCCGACACGGATCACAGATACGCAGTATTTT.

This clonotype has more than one count but fewer than ten. V gene TRBV28 combines with J gene TRBJ2-7; D is possibly TRBD1 or TRBD2 (5 bases each). The CDR3 loop spans 13 amino acids. The germline V gene encodes CDR1 MDHEN and CDR2 SYDVKM. V gave up 6 bases and J gave up 3 bases, with 12 bases separating them. The CDR3 spells CASRGPGFYEQYF. The CDR3 region has the DNA TGTGCCAGCAGGGGACCCGGGTTCTACGAGCAGTACTTC.